Reported below is one TCR beta chain. Each CDR3 protein is one row after TCRdb ran MiXCR on the 5' RACE reads. The sample has 14,000 to 15,000 distinct CDR3 sequences, 10% to 14% seen once. The data are from a study of spatial heterogeneity in lung cancer. Time point specified: sample taken at primary tumor resection. No cells were sorted before sequencing. The whole RNA sequenced was extracted from tumor, nontumor lung or frozen PBMC. The material was PBMCs, obtained at surgery. This clonotype originated in a female donor with early-stage non-small cell lung cancer.

The CDR3 protein is CASSQPPTAYEQYF. CDR3 DNA sequence: TGTGCCAGCAGCCAACCACCGACAGCCTACGAGCAGTACTTC. V usage is TRBV3-1 and J usage is TRBJ2-7, with D possibly matching TRBD1 (5 bases). The germline gives CDR1 LGHDT, CDR2 YNNKEL (reference sequence). Trimming stripped 2 bases from V and 2 bases from J, with 10 bases between. The CDR3 runs to 14 residues.